A single sample gave rise to the 30 T cell receptor beta chains below, sequenced in a study of blood T cell repertoires in COVID-19. The protocol was immunoSEQ multiplex PCR, while the TCRdb copy is restricted to in-frame clones and leaves out a portion. The repertoire holds about 71,000 clones, with approximately 80% as singletons. Sample: peripheral blood. Every receptor here comes from a man aged 30 to 45 with COVID-19, enrolled during active disease.

Notes on this clone: Other DNA sequences from this sample encode an identical CDR3 as well. The chain recombines TRBV18 with TRBJ2-7; 8 nucleotides match TRBD1. This CDR3 contains 14 residues. The germline gives CDR1 KGHSH, CDR2 LQKENI. J gave up 0 bases and V 2 bases, and 0 bases lay outside the gene matches. DNA of the CDR3: TGTGCCAGCTCACCAGGACAGGGCTCCTACGAGCAGTACTTC. Its translation is CASSPGQGSYEQYF.

The chain recombines TRBV15 with TRBJ2-1; 10 nucleotides match TRBD2. Germline V CDR1 and CDR2: LNHNV, YYDKDF (reference sequence). This CDR3 is built from 13 residues. The trim removed 0 bases at V and 14 bases at J, leaving 4 bases unmatched. The CDR3 nucleotides are TGTGCCACCAGCAGAGATCTAGCGGGAGAGAAGTTCTTC. Amino acid sequence: CATSRDLAGEKFF.

The V call is TRBV4-1, the J call TRBJ2-1; D remains ambiguous. Germline V gene data show CDR1 as MGHRA and CDR2 as YSYEKL. This CDR3 contains 16 residues. Trimming shortened V by 0 bases and J by 5 bases, and 14 bases separated the two germline ends. The CDR3 DNA reads TGCGCCAGCAGCCAAGATGACACCCCAGCCAACAATGAGCAGTTCTTC. Residues: CASSQDDTPANNEQFF.

The chain joins TRBV25-1 to TRBJ1-1; D unclear. The germline V gene encodes CDR1 MGHDK and CDR2 SYGVNS. The ends were cut back, 6 bases at V and 7 bases at J, with 12 bases in the middle. CDR3 length: 12 amino acids. CDR3 coding DNA: TGTGCCAGCAGCGCCACAGCAATTGAAGCTTTCTTT. Its protein is CASSATAIEAFF.

The chain recombines TRBV9 with TRBJ1-4; D unclear. Trimming stripped 0 bases from V and 2 bases from J, with 5 bases between. The CDR3 sequence is 14 residues long. Per the germline V gene, CDR1 is SGDLS and CDR2 is YYNGEE. CDR3 residues: CASSVAGTNEKLFF. Here the CDR3 DNA reads TGTGCCAGCAGCGTAGCCGGGACTAATGAAAAACTGTTTTTT.

The chain has TRBV7-9 and TRBJ1-2; TRBD1 is a possible D gene (5 bases). This CDR3 spans 13 amino acids. The V and J ends lost 2 bases and 8 bases respectively, with 12 bases between them. The germline CDR1 and CDR2 sequences are SEHNR and FQNEAQ (reference sequence). CDR3 in amino acids: CASSLRGAEGYTF. CDR3 nucleotide sequence: TGTGCCAGCAGCTTAAGGGGTGCGGAGGGCTACACCTTC.

This rearrangement joins TRBV5-1 to TRBJ2-3; TRBD1 matches 11 bases. With 1 base clipped from V and 5 bases from J, the junction kept 3 bases outside the gene matches. CDR1 is SGHRS and CDR2 is YFSETQ in the germline V gene. CDR3 length: 15 residues. The DNA of the CDR3 is TGCGCCAGCAGCTTGCCGGGACAGGGGGGAGATACGCAGTATTTT. This encodes CASSLPGQGGDTQYF.

The V call is TRBV9, the J call TRBJ2-3; TRBD2 matches 8 bases. CDR3 length equals 16 residues. The ends lost 0 bases at V and 4 bases at J; junction bases unmatched: 7. Germline V gene data show CDR1 as SGDLS and CDR2 as YYNGEE. The CDR3 coding sequence is TGTGCCAGCAGCGTAGTAAGCGGGAGTGGAGCAGATACGCAGTATTTT. It yields the protein CASSVVSGSGADTQYF.

The chain is built from TRBV27 and TRBJ1-2; possible D gene TRBD1, 6 bases. Germline V gene lookup returns CDR1 MNHEY and CDR2 SMNVEV (reference sequence). This CDR3 region has 14 residues. V gave up 6 bases and J gave up 1 base, with 12 bases separating them. The CDR3, as DNA: TGTGCCAGCAGAGGGGGACGGGTTAACTATGGCTACACCTTC. Residues: CASRGGRVNYGYTF.

The chain recombines TRBV28 with TRBJ2-3; TRBD2 matches 12 bases. This CDR3 has 11 amino acids. The germline gives CDR1 MDHEN, CDR2 SYDVKM. CDR3 in amino acids: CLAGGQDTQYF. The CDR3 DNA reads TGTCTAGCGGGAGGGCAAGATACGCAGTATTTT. Full variable domain (outside the CDR3, taken from reference TRBV28 and TRBJ2-3): DVKVTQSSRYLVKRTGEKVFLECVQDMDHENMFWYRQDPGLGLRLIYFSYDVKMKEKGDIPEGYSVSREKKERFSLILESASTNQTSMYLCLAGGQDTQYFGPGTRLTVL.

The rearrangement uses TRBV2 and TRBJ2-2; 12 nucleotides agree with TRBD2. The germline V gene has CDR1 SNHLY and CDR2 FYNNEI. The CDR3 loop spans 14 amino acids. Unmatched junction bases numbered 0, after V lost 4 bases and J lost 6 bases. The CDR3 here is CASSGLAGAGELFF. As DNA, the CDR3 is TGTGCCAGCAGTGGACTAGCGGGAGCCGGGGAGCTGTTTTTT. The variable domain in full, with the rest retrieved from reference TRBV2 and TRBJ2-2, is EPEVTQTPSHQVTQMGQEVILRCVPISNHLYFYWYRQILGQKVEFLVSFYNNEISEKSEIFDDQFSVERPDGSNFTLKIRSTKLEDSAMYFCASSGLAGAGELFFGEGSRLTVL.

The chain joins TRBV25-1 to TRBJ1-1, with D possibly being TRBD1 (6 bases). V lost 2 bases and J lost 5, with 15 bases in between. CDR1 MGHDK and CDR2 SYGVNS come from the germline V gene. The CDR3 contains 15 residues. Here the CDR3 DNA reads TGTGCCAGCAGTGAAAACCAGGGGATTGGGACTGAAGCTTTCTTT. Encoded protein: CASSENQGIGTEAFF.

CDR3 sequence: CATSEAGGVDTQYF. The CDR3 DNA is TGTGCCACCAGTGAGGCAGGGGGCGTAGATACGCAGTATTTT. The chain employs TRBV24-1 and TRBJ2-3; TRBD1 agrees at 8 bases. From germline, CDR1 is KGHDR and CDR2 SFDVKD. The V and J ends lost 4 bases and 5 bases, in that order; junction bases with no gene match: 4. This CDR3 comprises 14 residues.

The CDR3 loop reads CASSQATGGNYGYTF. In DNA, the CDR3 is TGTGCCAGCAGCCAAGCGACAGGGGGTAACTATGGCTACACCTTC. The chain has TRBV14 and TRBJ1-2; 9 bases align to TRBD1. Germline CDR1 reads SGHDN; CDR2 reads FVKESK. V lost 1 base to trimming and J lost 1 base; unmatched junction nucleotides: 1. The CDR3 extends over 15 amino acids.

This clone has just a few counts. V gene TRBV4-2 combines with J gene TRBJ2-2; 9 bases are shared with TRBD2. The CDR3 totals 15 residues. In germline, CDR1 is LGHNA, CDR2 YNFKEQ. V dropped 1 base and J dropped 3; count of bases not matched to a gene: 0. This CDR3 is CASSQGTSDTGELFF. In nucleotides, the CDR3 is TGTGCCAGCAGCCAAGGGACTAGCGACACCGGGGAGCTGTTTTTT.

V gene TRBV24-1 combines with J gene TRBJ2-6; TRBD1 matches 7 bases. The CDR3 is 20 residues long. The V gene end was trimmed by 5 bases and the J gene end by 4 bases; junction bases not matched to a gene: 19. Germline V gene data show CDR1 as KGHDR and CDR2 as SFDVKD. The CDR3, as DNA: TGTGCCACCAGTGCGGAGAAAATCATATACAGGGGCGCCGGGGCCAACGTCCTGACTTTC. As protein: CATSAEKIIYRGAGANVLTF.

This chain connects TRBV27 to TRBJ1-6; TRBD1 matches 7 bases. Germline values: CDR1 MNHEY, CDR2 SMNVEV (reference sequence). The CDR3 covers 15 residues. Trimming cost V 4 bases and J 7 bases; bases outside gene matches: 7. CDR3 residues: CASSSGGGMNSPLHF. CDR3 nucleotide sequence: TGTGCCAGCAGTTCTGGAGGGGGCATGAATTCACCCCTCCACTTT.

This clone showed up just a few times. The rearrangement uses TRBV11-2 and TRBJ2-7; D unclear. Germline V CDR1 and CDR2: SGHAT, FQNNGV. CDR3 length equals 14 residues. V lost 3 bases and J 0 bases, leaving 9 bases between the germline ends. CDR3 DNA sequence: TGTGCCAGCAGCTTGGGCAGATACTCCTACGAGCAGTACTTC. This sequence encodes CASSLGRYSYEQYF.

The chain has TRBV28 and TRBJ2-3; 8 bases map to TRBD2. The CDR3 spans 16 residues. The germline V gene has CDR1 MDHEN and CDR2 SYDVKM. J gave up 9 bases and V 6 bases, and 17 bases lay outside the gene matches. The CDR3 here is CASRRGQRELKYTQYF. The CDR3 nucleotides are TGTGCCAGCAGACGGGGGCAGCGGGAGCTTAAGTACACGCAGTATTTT.

The rearrangement uses TRBV28 and TRBJ1-2; D is perhaps TRBD1 (5 bases). The CDR3 length is 14 residues. V was trimmed by 8 bases and J by 5 bases, leaving 18 bases between them. CDR1 MDHEN and CDR2 SYDVKM come from the germline V gene. Written as DNA, the CDR3 is TGTGCCAGCTGCCCAGGGCAGCAAAAGTATGGCTACACCTTC. Protein product: CASCPGQQKYGYTF.

The chain couples TRBV2 to TRBJ1-1; TRBD1 aligns across 7 bases. With 8 bases clipped from V and 9 bases from J, the junction kept 6 bases outside the gene matches. In germline, CDR1 is SNHLY, CDR2 FYNNEI. The CDR3 length is 11 residues. The CDR3 sequence: CASGRDRKAFF. The CDR3 DNA sequence: TGTGCCAGCGGCCGGGACAGAAAAGCTTTCTTT. The complete variable domain, with remaining parts taken from reference TRBV2 and TRBJ1-1, reads EPEVTQTPSHQVTQMGQEVILRCVPISNHLYFYWYRQILGQKVEFLVSFYNNEISEKSEIFDDQFSVERPDGSNFTLKIRSTKLEDSAMYFCASGRDRKAFFGQGTRLTVV.

J is TRBJ2-6 and V is TRBV10-3; maybe TRBD2 (6 bases). V lost 6 bases and J 0 bases, leaving 15 bases between the germline ends. The V gene's germline CDR1 is ENHRY and CDR2 SYGVKD. CDR3 length equals 17 residues. This CDR3 is CAIRASGPSSGANVLTF. The CDR3 DNA sequence: TGTGCCATCAGGGCAAGCGGGCCAAGCTCTGGGGCCAACGTCCTGACTTTC.

The rearrangement links TRBV10-2 to TRBJ1-2; D ambiguous. V lost 8 bases, J lost 0 bases, and 13 bases lay in between. The CDR3 has 14 residues. Per the germline V gene, CDR1 is WSHSY and CDR2 is SAAADI. Written as DNA, the CDR3 is TGCGCCAGCGGGCGGGCCCGAGCTAACTATGGCTACACCTTC. Protein product: CASGRARANYGYTF.

The V gene is TRBV4-2, the J gene TRBJ2-2, with a tentative D call TRBD1 (6 bases). Trimming pared 0 bases from V and 8 bases from J, leaving 7 bases between. In germline, CDR1 is LGHNA, CDR2 YNFKEQ. The CDR3 is made up of 13 amino acids. Written as DNA, the CDR3 is TGTGCCAGCAGCCAAGATGGGACAGGGGAGCTGTTTTTT. Translation: CASSQDGTGELFF.

CDR3 region: CASSFYRGTEAFF. The CDR3, as DNA: TGTGCCAGCAGTTTCTACCGGGGCACTGAAGCTTTCTTT. The gene calls are TRBV27 and TRBJ1-1, with D unclear. Trimming took off 3 bases at V and 4 bases at J, with 9 bases between the two ends. The CDR3 contains 13 residues. The germline CDR1 and CDR2 sequences are MNHEY and SMNVEV (reference sequence).

The chain carries TRBV2 and TRBJ1-2, with 9 positions matching TRBD1. The germline V gene encodes CDR1 SNHLY and CDR2 FYNNEI. CDR3 length equals 15 residues. The J segment lost 4 bases and the V segment lost 6 bases, leaving 9 bases of the junction unmatched. The CDR3 here is CASRRRTGATYGYTF. In nucleotides, the CDR3 is TGTGCCAGCAGGCGTCGGACAGGGGCTACCTATGGCTACACCTTC.

V usage is TRBV19 and J usage is TRBJ1-2; 7 bases are a match to TRBD1. Germline-derived CDR1 and CDR2 are LNHDA and SQIVND (reference sequence). V lost 6 bases, J lost 7 bases, and 17 bases stayed unmatched. The CDR3 is made up of 16 amino acids. CDR3 protein: CASRHRRQGPDLGYTF. In nucleotides, the CDR3 is TGTGCCAGTAGGCATCGTAGACAGGGACCGGATCTTGGCTACACCTTC.

J is TRBJ2-1 and V is TRBV7-2; TRBD1 is a possible D gene (5 bases). The germline gives CDR1 SGHTA, CDR2 FQGNSA. Trimming pared 7 bases from V and 12 bases from J, leaving 28 bases between. The CDR3 loop spans 16 amino acids. The CDR3 loop is CASTFWRVGRGQRQFF. For the CDR3, the DNA is TGTGCCAGCACCTTTTGGCGAGTCGGTAGGGGTCAGAGGCAGTTCTTC. The variable domain in full, with the rest retrieved from reference TRBV7-2 and TRBJ2-1, is GAGVSQSPSNKVTEKGKDVELRCDPISGHTALYWYRQSLGQGLEFLIYFQGNSAPDKSGLPSDRFSAERTGGSVSTLTIQRTQQEDSAVYLCASTFWRVGRGQRQFFGPGTRLTVL.

The genes are TRBV9 and TRBJ1-1; D might be TRBD1 (5 bases). Looked up from germline, CDR1 is SGDLS and CDR2 is YYNGEE. There are 17 residues in the CDR3. The germline V and J ends were trimmed by 0 bases and 5 bases, with 20 bases remaining between them. CDR3 DNA: TGTGCCAGCAGCGTAGTGTCTTCGGGCGGGGCAAAGACTGAAGCTTTCTTT. This translates into CASSVVSSGGAKTEAFF.

V gene TRBV28 combines with J gene TRBJ2-1; possible D gene TRBD2, 6 bases. Trimming took 6 bases from V and 3 from J, leaving 15 bases between them. The CDR3 is 15 residues long. The germline V gene has CDR1 MDHEN and CDR2 SYDVKM. The CDR3 coding sequence is TGTGCCAGCAGCCCCGTCGAGCGGGTCTACAATGAGCAGTTCTTC. It is translated as CASSPVERVYNEQFF.